This TCR beta chain appears in the sequencing data of a study of pediatric ulcerative colitis. Overall study findings and caveats: Rectal pinch biopsies may include blood-derived T cells. Compared with controls, ulcerative colitis showed greater blood-rectum clone sharing. In rectum, acute severe colitis had expanded clones and less diversity.

Germline V gene lookup returns CDR1 MNHEY and CDR2 SMNVEV (reference sequence). Between the trimmed V and J ends, which lost 5 bases and 5 bases, there was a span of 18 bases. This CDR3 has 15 amino acids. Comment on this clone: Its specificity is unknown.

During colonoscopy, one to two rectal pinch biopsies were collected. This was a survey-level run. Sequenced by immunoSEQ multiplex PCR; TCRdb stores in-frame clones only, minus some. Of 15,000 to 20,000 clones listed, 60% to 80% are singletons. The sequence was obtained from a boy aged 5-17 years who was a control in a study of pediatric ulcerative colitis. The chain couples TRBV27 to TRBJ1-2; a weak D match, TRBD1 (6 bases). The specimen was gut tissue. The CDR3, as DNA: TGTGCCAGCAGTCCCGTCGGGTCGGGGGCATATGGCTACACCTTC. Encoded protein: CASSPVGSGAYGYTF.